This TCR beta chain was obtained from a study of T cell responses to AZD1222 COVID-19 vaccine. The germline V gene has CDR1 MNHEY and CDR2 SVGAGI. The germline V and J ends were trimmed by 6 bases and 0 bases, with 11 bases remaining between them. This CDR3 region has 14 residues. The repertoire was sequenced with immunoSEQ multiplex PCR; TCRdb's copy has only in-frame clones and lacks some. The sample records around 88,000 clones, roughly 86% being singletons. The source of this sequence is an adult in good health. The gene calls are TRBV6-5 and TRBJ1-1; a possible D gene is TRBD1 (5 bases). Sequencing was performed on peripheral blood, taken on day 0 of AZD1222 vaccination. CDR3 sequence: CASSSFRVNTEAFF. The CDR3 DNA reads TGTGCCAGCAGCAGCTTCAGGGTGAACACTGAAGCTTTCTTT.